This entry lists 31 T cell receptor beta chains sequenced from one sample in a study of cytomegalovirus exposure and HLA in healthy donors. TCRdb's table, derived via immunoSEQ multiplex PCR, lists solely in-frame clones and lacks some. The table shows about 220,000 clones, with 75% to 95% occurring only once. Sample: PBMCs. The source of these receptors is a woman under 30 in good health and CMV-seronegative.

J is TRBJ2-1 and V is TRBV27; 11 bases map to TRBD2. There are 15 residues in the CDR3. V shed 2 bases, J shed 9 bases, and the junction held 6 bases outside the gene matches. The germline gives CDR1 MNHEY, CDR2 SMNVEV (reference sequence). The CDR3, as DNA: TGTGCCAGCAGTTTAGGGATAGCGGGAGGGAGTGAGCAGTTCTTC. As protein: CASSLGIAGGSEQFF.

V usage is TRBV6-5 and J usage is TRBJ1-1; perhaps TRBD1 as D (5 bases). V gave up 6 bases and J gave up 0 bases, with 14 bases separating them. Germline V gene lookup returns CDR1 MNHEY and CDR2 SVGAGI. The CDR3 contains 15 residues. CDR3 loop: CASSRVGGMNTEAFF. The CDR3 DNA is TGTGCCAGCAGCCGTGTTGGGGGGATGAACACTGAAGCTTTCTTT.

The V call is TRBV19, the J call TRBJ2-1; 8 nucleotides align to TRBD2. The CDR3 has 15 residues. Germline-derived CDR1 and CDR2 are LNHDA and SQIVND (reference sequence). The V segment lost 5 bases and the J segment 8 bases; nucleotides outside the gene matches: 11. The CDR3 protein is CASSPGAGVRDEQFF. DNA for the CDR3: TGTGCCAGTAGTCCAGGAGCGGGAGTTAGGGATGAGCAGTTCTTC.

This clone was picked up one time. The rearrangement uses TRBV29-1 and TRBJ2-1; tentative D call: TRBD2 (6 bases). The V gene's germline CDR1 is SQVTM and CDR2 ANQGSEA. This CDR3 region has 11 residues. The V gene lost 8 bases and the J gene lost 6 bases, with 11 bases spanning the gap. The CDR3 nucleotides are TGCAGCCATCTCGGGGGCAATGAGCAGTTCTTC. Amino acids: CSHLGGNEQFF.

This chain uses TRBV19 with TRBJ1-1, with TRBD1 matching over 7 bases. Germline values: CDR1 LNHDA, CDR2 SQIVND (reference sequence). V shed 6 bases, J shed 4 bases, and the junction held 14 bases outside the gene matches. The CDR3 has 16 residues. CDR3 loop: CASSGTTGVWVTEAFF. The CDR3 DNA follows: TGTGCCAGTAGCGGTACAACAGGGGTTTGGGTCACTGAAGCTTTCTTT.

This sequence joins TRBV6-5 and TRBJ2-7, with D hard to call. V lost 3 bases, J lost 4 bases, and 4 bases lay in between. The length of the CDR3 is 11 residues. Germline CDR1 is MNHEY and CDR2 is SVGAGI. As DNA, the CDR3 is TGTGCCAGCAGTTATCTATACGAGCAGTACTTC. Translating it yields CASSYLYEQYF.

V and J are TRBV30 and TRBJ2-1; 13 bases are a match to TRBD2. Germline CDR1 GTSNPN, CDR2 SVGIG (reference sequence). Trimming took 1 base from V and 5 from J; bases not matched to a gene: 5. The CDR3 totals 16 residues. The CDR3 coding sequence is TGTGCCTGGAGTGACCCCGGGACTAGCGGGAACAATGAGCAGTTCTTC. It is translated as CAWSDPGTSGNNEQFF.

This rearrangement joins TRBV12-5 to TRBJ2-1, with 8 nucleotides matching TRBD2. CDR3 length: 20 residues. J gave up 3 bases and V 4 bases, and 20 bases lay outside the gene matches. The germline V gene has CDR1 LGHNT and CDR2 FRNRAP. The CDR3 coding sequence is TGTGCTAGTGGTTCCGTGCCCCTTTTTTCGGCGGGAGGAAGCTACAATGAGCAGTTCTTC. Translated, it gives CASGSVPLFSAGGSYNEQFF.

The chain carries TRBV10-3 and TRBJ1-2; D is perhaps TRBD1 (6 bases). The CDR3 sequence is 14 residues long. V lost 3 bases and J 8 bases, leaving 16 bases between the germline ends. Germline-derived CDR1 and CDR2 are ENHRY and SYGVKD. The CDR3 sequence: CAISDRGNGRGYTF. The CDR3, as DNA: TGTGCCATCAGTGATAGGGGGAACGGGCGAGGCTACACCTTC.

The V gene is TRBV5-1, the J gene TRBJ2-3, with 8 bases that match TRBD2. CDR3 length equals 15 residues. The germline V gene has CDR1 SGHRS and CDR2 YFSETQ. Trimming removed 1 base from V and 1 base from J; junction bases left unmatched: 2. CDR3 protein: CASSLFGRGTDTQYF. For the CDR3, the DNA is TGCGCCAGCAGCTTGTTCGGGAGGGGCACAGATACGCAGTATTTT.

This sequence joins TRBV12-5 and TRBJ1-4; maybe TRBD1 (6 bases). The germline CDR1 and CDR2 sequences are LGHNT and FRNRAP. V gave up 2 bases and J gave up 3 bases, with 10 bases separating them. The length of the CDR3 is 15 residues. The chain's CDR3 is CASGLSRGANEKLFF. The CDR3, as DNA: TGTGCTAGTGGTTTGTCCAGGGGTGCTAATGAAAAACTGTTTTTT.

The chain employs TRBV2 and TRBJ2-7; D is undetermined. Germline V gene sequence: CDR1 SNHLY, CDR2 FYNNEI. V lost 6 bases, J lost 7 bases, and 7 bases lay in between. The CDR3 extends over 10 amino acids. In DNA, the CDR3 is TGTGCCAGCAGCGTCCAGGAGCAGTACTTC. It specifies CASSVQEQYF.

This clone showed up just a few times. Written as DNA, the CDR3 is TGTGCCTGGAGTTCGGGGACAGGGACCTACGAGCAGTACTTC. Its translation: CAWSSGTGTYEQYF. V usage is TRBV30 and J usage is TRBJ2-7, with 9 bases identical to TRBD1. Germline V gene sequence: CDR1 GTSNPN, CDR2 SVGIG (reference sequence). There are 14 residues in the CDR3. V was clipped by 2 bases and J by 2 bases; unmatched bases: 4.

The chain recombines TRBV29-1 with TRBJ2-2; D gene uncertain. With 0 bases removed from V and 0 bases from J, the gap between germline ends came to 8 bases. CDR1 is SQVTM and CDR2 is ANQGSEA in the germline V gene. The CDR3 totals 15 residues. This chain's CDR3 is CSVEDRGTNTGELFF. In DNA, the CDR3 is TGCAGCGTTGAAGATCGAGGTACGAACACCGGGGAGCTGTTTTTT.

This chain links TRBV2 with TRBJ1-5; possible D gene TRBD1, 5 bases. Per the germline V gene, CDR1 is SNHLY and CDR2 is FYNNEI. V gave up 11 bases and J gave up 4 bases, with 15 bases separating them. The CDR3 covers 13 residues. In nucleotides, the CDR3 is TGTGCCTCTCGGGGAGGGGCTAATCAGCCCCAGCATTTT. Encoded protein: CASRGGANQPQHF.

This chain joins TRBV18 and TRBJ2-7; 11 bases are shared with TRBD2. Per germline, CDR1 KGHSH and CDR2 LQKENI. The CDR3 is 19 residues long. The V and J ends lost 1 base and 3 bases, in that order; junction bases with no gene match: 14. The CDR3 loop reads CASSPQLGQFGTSGYEQYF. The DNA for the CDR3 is TGTGCCAGCTCACCACAACTTGGCCAGTTTGGGACTAGCGGCTACGAGCAGTACTTC.

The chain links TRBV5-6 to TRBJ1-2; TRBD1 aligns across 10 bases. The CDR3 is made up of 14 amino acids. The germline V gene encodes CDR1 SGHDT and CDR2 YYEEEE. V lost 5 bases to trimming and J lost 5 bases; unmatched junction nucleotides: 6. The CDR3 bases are TGTGCCAGCAGTTACCCGGACAGGGGGTATGGCTACACCTTC. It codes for CASSYPDRGYGYTF. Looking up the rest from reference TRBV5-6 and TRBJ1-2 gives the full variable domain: DAGVTQSPTHLIKTRGQQVTLRCSPKSGHDTVSWYQQALGQGPQFIFQYYEEEERQRGNFPDRFSGHQFPNYSSELNVNALLLGDSALYLCASSYPDRGYGYTFGSGTRLTVV.

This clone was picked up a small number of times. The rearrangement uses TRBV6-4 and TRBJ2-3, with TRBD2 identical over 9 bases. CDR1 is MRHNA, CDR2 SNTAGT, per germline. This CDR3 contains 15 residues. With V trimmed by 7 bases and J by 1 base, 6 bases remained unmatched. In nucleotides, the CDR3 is TGTGCCAGCACCCGAGCTAGCGGGGGCACAGATACGCAGTATTTT. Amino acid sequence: CASTRASGGTDTQYF.

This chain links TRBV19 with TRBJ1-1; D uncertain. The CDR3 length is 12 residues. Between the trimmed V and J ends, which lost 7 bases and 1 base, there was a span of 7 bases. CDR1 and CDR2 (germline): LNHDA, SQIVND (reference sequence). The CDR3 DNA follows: TGTGCCAGTATAAGCTGGAACACTGAAGCTTTCTTT. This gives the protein CASISWNTEAFF.

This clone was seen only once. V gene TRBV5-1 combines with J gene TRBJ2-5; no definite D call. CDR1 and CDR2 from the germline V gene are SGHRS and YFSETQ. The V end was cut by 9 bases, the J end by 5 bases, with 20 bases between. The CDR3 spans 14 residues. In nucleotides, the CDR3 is TGCGCCACCCGACCCGACACATTTGGTGAGACCCAGTACTTC. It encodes CATRPDTFGETQYF. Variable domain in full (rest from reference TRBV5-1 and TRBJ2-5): KAGVTQTPRYLIKTRGQQVTLSCSPISGHRSVSWYQQTPGQGLQFLFEYFSETQRNKGNFPGRFSGRQFSNSRSEMNVSTLELGDSALYLCATRPDTFGETQYFGPGTRLLVL.

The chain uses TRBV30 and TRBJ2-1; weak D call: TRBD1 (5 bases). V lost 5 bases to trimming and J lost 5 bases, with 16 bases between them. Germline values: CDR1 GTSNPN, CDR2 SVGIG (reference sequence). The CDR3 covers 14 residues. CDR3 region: CAWSLGLSHNEQFF. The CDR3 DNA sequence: TGTGCCTGGTCCCTGGGGCTTAGCCACAATGAGCAGTTCTTC.

CDR3 sequence: CASTYGGVMDTQYF. The CDR3 region has the DNA TGTGCCAGTACCTACGGGGGTGTAATGGATACGCAGTATTTT. The V gene is TRBV19, the J gene TRBJ2-3; maybe TRBD2 (6 bases). Trimming cost V 7 bases and J 6 bases, with 17 bases left between them. This CDR3 spans 14 amino acids. Germline loops: CDR1 LNHDA, CDR2 SQIVND (reference sequence).

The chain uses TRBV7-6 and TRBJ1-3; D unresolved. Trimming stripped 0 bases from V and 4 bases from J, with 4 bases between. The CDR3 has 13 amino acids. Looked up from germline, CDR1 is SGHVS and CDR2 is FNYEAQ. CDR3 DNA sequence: TGTGCCAGCAGCTTAGCGTCGGGAAACACCATATATTTT. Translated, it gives CASSLASGNTIYF. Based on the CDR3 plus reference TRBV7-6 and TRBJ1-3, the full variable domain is GAGVSQSPRYKVTKRGQDVALRCDPISGHVSLYWYRQALGQGPEFLTYFNYEAQQDKSGLPNDRFSAERPEGSISTLTIQRTEQRDSAMYRCASSLASGNTIYFGEGSWLTVV.

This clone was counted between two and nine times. CDR3 loop: CASSSPGEQYF. The CDR3 coding sequence is TGTGCCAGCAGTTCTCCAGGAGAGCAGTACTTC. The J gene is TRBJ2-7, the V gene TRBV28; D not certain. CDR1 is MDHEN, CDR2 SYDVKM, per germline. V was shortened by 4 bases and J by 7 bases, with 8 bases between the two germline ends. The CDR3 extends over 11 amino acids.

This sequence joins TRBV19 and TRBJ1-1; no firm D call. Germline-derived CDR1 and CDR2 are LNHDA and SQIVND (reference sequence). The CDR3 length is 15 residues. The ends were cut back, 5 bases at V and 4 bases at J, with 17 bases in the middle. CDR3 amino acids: CASSSGIILRTEAFF. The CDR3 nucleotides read TGTGCCAGTAGTTCGGGGATAATTCTTCGCACTGAAGCTTTCTTT.

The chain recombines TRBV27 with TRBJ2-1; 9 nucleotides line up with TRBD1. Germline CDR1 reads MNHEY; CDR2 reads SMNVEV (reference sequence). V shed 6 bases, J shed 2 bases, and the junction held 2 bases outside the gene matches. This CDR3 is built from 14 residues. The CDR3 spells CASRTGGPYNEQFF. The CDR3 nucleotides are TGTGCCAGCAGGACAGGGGGTCCCTACAATGAGCAGTTCTTC.

This chain's CDR3 is CASSLGARDGYTF. CDR3 sequence (DNA): TGCGCCAGCAGCTTGGGGGCGAGAGATGGCTACACCTTC. This rearrangement joins TRBV5-1 to TRBJ1-2; D unresolved. V lost 0 bases to trimming and J lost 6 bases, with 9 bases between them. This CDR3 is built from 13 residues. Germline V CDR1 and CDR2: SGHRS, YFSETQ.

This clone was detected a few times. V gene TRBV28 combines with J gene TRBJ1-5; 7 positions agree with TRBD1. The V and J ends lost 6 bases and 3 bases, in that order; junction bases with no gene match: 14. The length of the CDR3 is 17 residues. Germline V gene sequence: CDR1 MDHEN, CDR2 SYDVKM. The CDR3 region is CASRHYRGLVSNQPQHF. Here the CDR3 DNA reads TGTGCCAGCAGACATTACAGGGGCCTAGTCTCCAATCAGCCCCAGCATTTT.

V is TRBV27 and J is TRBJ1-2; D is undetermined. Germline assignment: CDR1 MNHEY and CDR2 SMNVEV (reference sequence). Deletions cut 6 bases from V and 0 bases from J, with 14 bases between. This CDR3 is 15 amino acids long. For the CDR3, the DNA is TGTGCCAGCAGCCTGGACGGGAGATCTAACTATGGCTACACCTTC. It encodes CASSLDGRSNYGYTF.

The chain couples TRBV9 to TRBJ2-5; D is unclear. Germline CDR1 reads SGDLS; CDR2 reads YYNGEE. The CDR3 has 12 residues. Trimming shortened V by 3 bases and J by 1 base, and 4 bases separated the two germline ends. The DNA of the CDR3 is TGTGCCAGCAGCGGTATCCAAGAGACCCAGTACTTC. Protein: CASSGIQETQYF.

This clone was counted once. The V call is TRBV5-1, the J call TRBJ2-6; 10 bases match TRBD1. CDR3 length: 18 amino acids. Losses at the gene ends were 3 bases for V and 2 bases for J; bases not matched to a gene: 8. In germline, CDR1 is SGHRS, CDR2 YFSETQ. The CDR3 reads CASSSRQGAVTGANVLTF. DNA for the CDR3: TGCGCCAGCAGCTCACGACAGGGGGCTGTTACTGGGGCCAACGTCCTGACTTTC.